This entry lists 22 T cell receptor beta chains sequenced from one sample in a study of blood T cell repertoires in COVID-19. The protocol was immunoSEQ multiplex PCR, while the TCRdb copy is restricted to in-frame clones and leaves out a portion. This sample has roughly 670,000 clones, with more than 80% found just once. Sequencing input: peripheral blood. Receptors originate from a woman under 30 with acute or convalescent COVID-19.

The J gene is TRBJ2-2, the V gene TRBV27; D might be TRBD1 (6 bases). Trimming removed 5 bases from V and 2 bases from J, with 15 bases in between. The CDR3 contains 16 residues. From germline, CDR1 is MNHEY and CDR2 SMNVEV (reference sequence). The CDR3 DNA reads TGTGCCAGCAGTGACTTAAGGGGGACCAACACCGGGGAGCTGTTTTTT. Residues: CASSDLRGTNTGELFF.

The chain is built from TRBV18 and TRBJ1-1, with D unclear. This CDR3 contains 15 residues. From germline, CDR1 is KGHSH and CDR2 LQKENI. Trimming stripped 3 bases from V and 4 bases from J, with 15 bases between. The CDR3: CASSPSNPTGTEAFF. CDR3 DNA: TGTGCCAGCTCACCTTCAAACCCAACTGGCACTGAAGCTTTCTTT. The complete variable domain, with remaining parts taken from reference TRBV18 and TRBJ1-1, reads NAGVMQNPRHLVRRRGQEARLRCSPMKGHSHVYWYRQLPEEGLKFMVYLQKENIIDESGMPKERFSAEFPKEGPSILRIQQVVRGDSAAYFCASSPSNPTGTEAFFGQGTRLTVV.

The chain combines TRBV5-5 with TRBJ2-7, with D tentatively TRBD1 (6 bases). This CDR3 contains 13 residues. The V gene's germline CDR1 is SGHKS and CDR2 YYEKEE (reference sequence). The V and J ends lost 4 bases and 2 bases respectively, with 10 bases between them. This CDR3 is CASSRDTTYEQYF. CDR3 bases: TGTGCCAGCAGCCGGGACACAACCTACGAGCAGTACTTC.

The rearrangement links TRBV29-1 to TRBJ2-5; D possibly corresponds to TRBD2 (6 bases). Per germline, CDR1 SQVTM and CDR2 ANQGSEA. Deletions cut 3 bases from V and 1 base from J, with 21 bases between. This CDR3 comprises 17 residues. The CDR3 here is CSVDGVRQGGLQETQYF. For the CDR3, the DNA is TGCAGCGTTGACGGTGTGCGGCAGGGAGGTCTCCAAGAGACCCAGTACTTC.

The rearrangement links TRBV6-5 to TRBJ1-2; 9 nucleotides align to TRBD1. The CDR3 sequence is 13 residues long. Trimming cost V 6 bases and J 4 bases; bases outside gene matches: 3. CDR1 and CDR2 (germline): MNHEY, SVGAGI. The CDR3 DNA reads TGTGCCAGCAGGCAGACAGGGGGCTATGGCTACACCTTC. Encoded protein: CASRQTGGYGYTF.

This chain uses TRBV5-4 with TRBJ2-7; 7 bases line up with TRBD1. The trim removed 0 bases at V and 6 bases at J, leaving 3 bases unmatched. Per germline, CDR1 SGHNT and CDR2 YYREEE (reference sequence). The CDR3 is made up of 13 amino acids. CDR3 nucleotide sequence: TGTGCCAGCAGCTTGGGGACAGGACTCGAGCAGTACTTC. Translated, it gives CASSLGTGLEQYF.

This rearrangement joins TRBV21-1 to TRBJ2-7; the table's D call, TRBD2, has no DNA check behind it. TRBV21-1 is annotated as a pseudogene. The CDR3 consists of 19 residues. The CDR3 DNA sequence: TGCCTGAGTCCATCTCAGGGAACTAGCCATACCTACCATACCTACGAGCAGTACTTC. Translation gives CLSPSQGTSHTYHTYEQYF.

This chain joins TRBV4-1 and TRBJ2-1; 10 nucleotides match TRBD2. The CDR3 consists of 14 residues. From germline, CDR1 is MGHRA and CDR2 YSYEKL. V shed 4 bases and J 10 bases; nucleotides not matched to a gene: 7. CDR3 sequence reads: CASSPAGGPREQFF. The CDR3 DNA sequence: TGCGCCAGCAGCCCAGCGGGGGGGCCGAGGGAGCAGTTCTTC.

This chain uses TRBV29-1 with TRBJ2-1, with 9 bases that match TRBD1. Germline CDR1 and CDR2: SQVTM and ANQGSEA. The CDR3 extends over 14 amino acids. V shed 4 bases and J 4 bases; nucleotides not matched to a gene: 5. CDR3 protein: CSVAPGTGYNEQFF. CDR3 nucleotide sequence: TGCAGCGTTGCTCCCGGGACAGGGTACAATGAGCAGTTCTTC.

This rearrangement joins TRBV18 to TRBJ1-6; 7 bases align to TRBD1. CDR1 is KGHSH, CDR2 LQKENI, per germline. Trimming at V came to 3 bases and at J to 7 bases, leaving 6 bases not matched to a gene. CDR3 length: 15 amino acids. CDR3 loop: CASSPPTGRNSPLHF. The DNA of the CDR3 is TGTGCCAGCTCACCCCCGACAGGGAGGAATTCACCCCTCCACTTT.

CDR3 protein: CASSSGLQAFF. For the CDR3, the DNA is TGTGCCAGCAGTTCAGGGTTGCAGGCTTTCTTT. The chain is built from TRBV12-3 or TRBV12-4 and TRBJ1-1; D is perhaps TRBD1 (5 bases). The CDR3 is 11 amino acids. Trimming left V 4 bases short and J 11 bases short, with 11 bases between.

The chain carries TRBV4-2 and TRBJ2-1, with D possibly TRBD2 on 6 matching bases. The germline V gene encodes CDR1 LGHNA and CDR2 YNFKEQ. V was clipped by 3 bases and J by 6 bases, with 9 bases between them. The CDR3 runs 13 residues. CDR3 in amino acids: CASSQGGPNEQFF. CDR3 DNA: TGTGCCAGCAGCCAGGGGGGACCCAATGAGCAGTTCTTC.

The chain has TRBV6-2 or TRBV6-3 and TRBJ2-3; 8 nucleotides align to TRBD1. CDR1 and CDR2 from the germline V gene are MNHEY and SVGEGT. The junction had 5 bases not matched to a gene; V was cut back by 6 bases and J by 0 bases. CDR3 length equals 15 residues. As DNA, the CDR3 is TGTGCCAGCAGCCCCGGACAGGGTAGCACAGATACGCAGTATTTT. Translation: CASSPGQGSTDTQYF.

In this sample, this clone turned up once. CDR3 residues: CAWSLVTGDYGYTF. The CDR3 coding sequence is TGTGCCTGGAGTCTGGTAACAGGGGATTATGGCTACACCTTC. The V call is TRBV30, the J call TRBJ1-2, with 7 positions matching TRBD1. This CDR3 comprises 14 residues. V was clipped by 2 bases and J by 5 bases; unmatched bases: 8. The germline V gene encodes CDR1 GTSNPN and CDR2 SVGIG (reference sequence).

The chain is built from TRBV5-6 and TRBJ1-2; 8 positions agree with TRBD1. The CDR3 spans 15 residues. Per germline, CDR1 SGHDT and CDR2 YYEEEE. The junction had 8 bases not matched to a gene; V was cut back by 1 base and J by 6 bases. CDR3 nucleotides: TGTGCCAGCAGCTTGCTGGACAGGGAGAGCGATGGCTACACCTTC. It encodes CASSLLDRESDGYTF.

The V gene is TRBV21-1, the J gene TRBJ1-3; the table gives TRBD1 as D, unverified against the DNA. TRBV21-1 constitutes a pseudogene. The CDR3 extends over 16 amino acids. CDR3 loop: CASSKDRAGDGNTIYF. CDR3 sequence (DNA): TGTGCCAGCAGCAAAGATAGGGCAGGGGACGGAAACACCATATATTTT.

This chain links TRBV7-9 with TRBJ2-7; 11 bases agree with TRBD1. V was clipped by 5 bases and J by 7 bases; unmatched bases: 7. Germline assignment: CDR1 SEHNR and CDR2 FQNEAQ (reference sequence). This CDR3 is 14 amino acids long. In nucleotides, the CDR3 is TGTGCCAGCAGCCCAGGACAGGGGGCTGGGGAGCAGTACTTC. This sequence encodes CASSPGQGAGEQYF.

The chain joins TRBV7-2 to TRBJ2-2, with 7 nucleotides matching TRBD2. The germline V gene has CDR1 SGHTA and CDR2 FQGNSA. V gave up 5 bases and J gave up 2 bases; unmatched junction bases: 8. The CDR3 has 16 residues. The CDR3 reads CASSPPGLTNTGELFF. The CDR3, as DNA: TGTGCCAGCAGCCCTCCGGGACTAACAAACACCGGGGAGCTGTTTTTT. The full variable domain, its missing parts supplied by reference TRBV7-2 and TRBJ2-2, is GAGVSQSPSNKVTEKGKDVELRCDPISGHTALYWYRQSLGQGLEFLIYFQGNSAPDKSGLPSDRFSAERTGGSVSTLTIQRTQQEDSAVYLCASSPPGLTNTGELFFGEGSRLTVL.

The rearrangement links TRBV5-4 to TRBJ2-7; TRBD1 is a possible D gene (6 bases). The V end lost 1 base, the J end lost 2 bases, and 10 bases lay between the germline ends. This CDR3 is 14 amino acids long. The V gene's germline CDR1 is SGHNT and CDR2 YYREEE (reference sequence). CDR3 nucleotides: TGTGCCAGCAGCTTGCGCACAGGGACCTACGAGCAGTACTTC. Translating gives CASSLRTGTYEQYF.

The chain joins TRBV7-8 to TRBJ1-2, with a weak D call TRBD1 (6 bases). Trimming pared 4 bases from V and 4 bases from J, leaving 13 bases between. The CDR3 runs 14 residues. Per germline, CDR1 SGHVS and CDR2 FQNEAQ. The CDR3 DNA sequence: TGTGCCAGCAGCTCTTACAGGGCCTCCTATGGCTACACCTTC. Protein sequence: CASSSYRASYGYTF.

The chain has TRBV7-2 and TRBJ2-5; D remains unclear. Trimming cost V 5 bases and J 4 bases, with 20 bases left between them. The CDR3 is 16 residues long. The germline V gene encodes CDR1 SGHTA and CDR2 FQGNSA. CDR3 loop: CASSPLLGFAVETQYF. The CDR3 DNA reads TGTGCCAGCAGCCCCCTTTTAGGTTTTGCGGTAGAGACCCAGTACTTC.

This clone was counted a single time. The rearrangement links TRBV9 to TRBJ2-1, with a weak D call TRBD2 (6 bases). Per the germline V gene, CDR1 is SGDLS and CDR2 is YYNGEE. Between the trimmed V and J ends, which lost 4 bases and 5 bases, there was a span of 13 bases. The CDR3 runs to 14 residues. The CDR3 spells CASSRSGQDNEQFF. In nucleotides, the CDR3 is TGTGCCAGCAGCCGTAGCGGCCAAGACAATGAGCAGTTCTTC. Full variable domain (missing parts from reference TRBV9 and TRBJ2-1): DSGVTQTPKHLITATGQRVTLRCSPRSGDLSVYWYQQSLDQGLQFLIQYYNGEERAKGNILERFSAQQFPDLHSELNLSSLELGDSALYFCASSRSGQDNEQFFGPGTRLTVL.